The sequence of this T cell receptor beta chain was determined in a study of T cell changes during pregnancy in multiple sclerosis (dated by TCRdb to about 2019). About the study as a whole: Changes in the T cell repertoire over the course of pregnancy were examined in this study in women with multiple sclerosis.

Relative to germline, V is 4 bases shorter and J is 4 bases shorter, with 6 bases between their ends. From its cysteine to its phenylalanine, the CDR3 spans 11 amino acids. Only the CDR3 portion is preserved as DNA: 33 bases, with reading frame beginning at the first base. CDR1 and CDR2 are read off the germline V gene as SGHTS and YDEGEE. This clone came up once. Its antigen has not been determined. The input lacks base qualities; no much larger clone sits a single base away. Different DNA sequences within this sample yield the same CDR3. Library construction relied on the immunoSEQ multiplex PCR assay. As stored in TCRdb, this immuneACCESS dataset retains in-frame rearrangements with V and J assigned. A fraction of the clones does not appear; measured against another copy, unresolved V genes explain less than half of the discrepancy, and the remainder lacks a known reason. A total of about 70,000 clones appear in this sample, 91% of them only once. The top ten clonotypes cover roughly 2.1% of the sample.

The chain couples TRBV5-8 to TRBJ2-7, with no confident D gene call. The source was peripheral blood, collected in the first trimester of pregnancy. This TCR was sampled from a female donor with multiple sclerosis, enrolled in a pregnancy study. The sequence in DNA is TGTGCCAGCAGCCCCCGGTACGAGCAGTACTTC. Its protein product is CASSPRYEQYF.